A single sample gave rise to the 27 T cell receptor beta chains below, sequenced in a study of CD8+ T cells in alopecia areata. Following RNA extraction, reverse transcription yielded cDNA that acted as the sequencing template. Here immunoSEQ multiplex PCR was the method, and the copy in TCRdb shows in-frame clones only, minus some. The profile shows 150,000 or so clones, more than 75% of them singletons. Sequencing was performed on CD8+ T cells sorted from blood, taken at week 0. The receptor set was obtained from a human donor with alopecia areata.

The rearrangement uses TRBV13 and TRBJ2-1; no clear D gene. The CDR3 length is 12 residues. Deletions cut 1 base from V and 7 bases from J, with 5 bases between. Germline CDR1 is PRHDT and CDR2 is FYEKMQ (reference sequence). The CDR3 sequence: CASSLDGNEQFF. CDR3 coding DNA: TGTGCCAGCAGCTTAGATGGGAATGAGCAGTTCTTC.

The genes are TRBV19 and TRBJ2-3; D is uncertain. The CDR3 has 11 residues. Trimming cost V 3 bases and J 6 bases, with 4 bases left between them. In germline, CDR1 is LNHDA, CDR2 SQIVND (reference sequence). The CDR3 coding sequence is TGTGCCAGTAGTATCATGGATACGCAGTATTTT. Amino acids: CASSIMDTQYF.

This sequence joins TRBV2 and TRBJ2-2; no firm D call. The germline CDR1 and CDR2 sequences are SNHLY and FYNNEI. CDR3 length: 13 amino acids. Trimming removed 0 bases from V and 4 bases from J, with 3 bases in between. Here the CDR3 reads CASSEARTGELFF. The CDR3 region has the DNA TGTGCCAGCAGTGAAGCTCGCACCGGGGAGCTGTTTTTT.

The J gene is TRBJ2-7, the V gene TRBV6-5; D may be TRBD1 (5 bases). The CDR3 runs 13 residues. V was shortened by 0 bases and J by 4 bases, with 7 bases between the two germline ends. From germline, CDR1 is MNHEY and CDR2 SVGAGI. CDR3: CASSYSDKYEQYF. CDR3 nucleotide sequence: TGTGCCAGCAGTTACTCGGACAAGTACGAGCAGTACTTC.

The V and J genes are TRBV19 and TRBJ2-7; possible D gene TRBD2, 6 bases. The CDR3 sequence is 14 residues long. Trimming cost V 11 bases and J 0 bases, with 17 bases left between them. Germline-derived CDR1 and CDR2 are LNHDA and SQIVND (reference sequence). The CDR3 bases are TGTGCCGCCTCGGCGGGACGCAGCTCCTACGAGCAGTACTTC. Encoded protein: CAASAGRSSYEQYF.

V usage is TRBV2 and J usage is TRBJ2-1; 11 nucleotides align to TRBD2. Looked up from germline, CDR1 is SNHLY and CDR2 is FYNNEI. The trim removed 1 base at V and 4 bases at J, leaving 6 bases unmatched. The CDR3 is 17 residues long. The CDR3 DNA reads TGTGCCAGCAGTGAAGAACTAGCGGGGGTTACTTACAATGAGCAGTTCTTC. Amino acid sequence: CASSEELAGVTYNEQFF.

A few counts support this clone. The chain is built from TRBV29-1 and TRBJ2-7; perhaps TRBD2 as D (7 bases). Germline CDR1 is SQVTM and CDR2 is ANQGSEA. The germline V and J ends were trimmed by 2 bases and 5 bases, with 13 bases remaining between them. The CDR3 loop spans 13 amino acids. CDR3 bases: TGCAGCGTTGAACTGGGGGGGCGTGACGAGCAGTACTTC. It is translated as CSVELGGRDEQYF.

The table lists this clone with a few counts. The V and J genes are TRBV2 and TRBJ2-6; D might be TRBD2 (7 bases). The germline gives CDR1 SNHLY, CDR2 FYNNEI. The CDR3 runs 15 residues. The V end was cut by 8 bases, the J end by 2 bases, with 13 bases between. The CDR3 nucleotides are TGTGCCAGCGGGGGGGCGGGAGCTGGGGCCAACGTCCTGACTTTC. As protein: CASGGAGAGANVLTF.

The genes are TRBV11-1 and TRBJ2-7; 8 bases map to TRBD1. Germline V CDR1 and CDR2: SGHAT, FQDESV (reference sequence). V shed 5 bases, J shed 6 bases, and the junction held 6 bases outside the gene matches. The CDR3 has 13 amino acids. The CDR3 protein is CASSIGQGFEQYF. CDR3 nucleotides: TGTGCCAGCAGCATAGGACAGGGATTCGAGCAGTACTTC. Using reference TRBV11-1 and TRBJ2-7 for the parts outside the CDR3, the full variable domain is EAEVAQSPRYKITEKSQAVAFWCDPISGHATLYWYRQILGQGPELLVQFQDESVVDDSQLPKDRFSAERLKGVDSTLKIQPAELGDSAMYLCASSIGQGFEQYFGPGTRLTVT.

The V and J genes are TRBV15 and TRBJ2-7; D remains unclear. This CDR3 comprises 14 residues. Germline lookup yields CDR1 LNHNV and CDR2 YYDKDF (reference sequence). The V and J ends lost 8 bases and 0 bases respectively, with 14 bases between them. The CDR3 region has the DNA TGTGCCACCCGAGACGGCAGCTCCTCCTACGAGCAGTACTTC. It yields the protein CATRDGSSSYEQYF.

The CDR3 nucleotides read TGCGCCAGCAGTGCCGGGGGGATGGCAGAAGCTTTCTTT. It is translated as CASSAGGMAEAFF. J is TRBJ1-1 and V is TRBV10-1; TRBD1 is a possible D gene (5 bases). There are 13 residues in the CDR3. V shed 4 bases and J shed 8 bases, with 14 bases lying between them. The germline V gene encodes CDR1 WNHNN and CDR2 SYGVQD (reference sequence).

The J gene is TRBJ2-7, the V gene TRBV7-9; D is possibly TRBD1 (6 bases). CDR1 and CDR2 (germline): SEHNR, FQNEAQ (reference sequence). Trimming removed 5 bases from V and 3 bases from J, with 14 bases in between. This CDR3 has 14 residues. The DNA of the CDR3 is TGTGCCAGCAGCCCCCGAGGACAGAACTACGAGCAGTACTTC. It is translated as CASSPRGQNYEQYF.

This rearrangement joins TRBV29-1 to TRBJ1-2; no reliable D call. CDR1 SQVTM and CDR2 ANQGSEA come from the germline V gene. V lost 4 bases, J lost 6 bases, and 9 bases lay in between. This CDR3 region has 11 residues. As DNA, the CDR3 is TGCAGCGTTGTGGAGGCGGATGGCTACACCTTC. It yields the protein CSVVEADGYTF.

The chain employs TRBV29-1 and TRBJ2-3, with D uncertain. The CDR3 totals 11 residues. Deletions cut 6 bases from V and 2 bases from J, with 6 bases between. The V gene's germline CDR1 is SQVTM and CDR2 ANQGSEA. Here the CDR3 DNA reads TGCAGCGTCCCGTACACAGATACGCAGTATTTT. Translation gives CSVPYTDTQYF.

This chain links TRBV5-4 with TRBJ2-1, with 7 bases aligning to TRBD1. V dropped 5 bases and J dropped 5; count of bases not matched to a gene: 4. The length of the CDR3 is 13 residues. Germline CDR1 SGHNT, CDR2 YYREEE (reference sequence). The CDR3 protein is CASRRDSHNEQFF. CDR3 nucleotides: TGTGCCAGCAGACGGGACAGCCACAATGAGCAGTTCTTC. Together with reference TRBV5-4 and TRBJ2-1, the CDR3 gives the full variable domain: ETGVTQSPTHLIKTRGQQVTLRCSSQSGHNTVSWYQQALGQGPQFIFQYYREEENGRGNFPPRFSGLQFPNYSSELNVNALELDDSALYLCASRRDSHNEQFFGPGTRLTVL.

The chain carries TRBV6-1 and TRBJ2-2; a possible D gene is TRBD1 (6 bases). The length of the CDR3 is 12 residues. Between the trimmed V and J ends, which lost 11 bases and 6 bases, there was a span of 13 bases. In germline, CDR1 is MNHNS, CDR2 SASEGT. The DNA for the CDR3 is TGTGCCGTCCTCGGACAGTCCGGGGAGCTGTTTTTT. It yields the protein CAVLGQSGELFF.

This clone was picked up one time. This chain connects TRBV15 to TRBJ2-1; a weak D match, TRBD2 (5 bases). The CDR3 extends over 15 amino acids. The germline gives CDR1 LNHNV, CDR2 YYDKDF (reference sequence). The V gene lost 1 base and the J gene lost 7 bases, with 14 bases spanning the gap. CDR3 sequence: CATSRGVGPGNEQFF. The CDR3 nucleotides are TGTGCCACCAGCAGAGGAGTAGGGCCGGGGAATGAGCAGTTCTTC.

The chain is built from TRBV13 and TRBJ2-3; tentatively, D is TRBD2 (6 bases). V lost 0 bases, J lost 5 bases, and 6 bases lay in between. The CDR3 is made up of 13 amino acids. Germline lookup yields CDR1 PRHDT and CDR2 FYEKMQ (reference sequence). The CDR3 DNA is TGTGCCAGCAGCTTAGGCGGGAGAGATACGCAGTATTTT. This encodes CASSLGGRDTQYF.

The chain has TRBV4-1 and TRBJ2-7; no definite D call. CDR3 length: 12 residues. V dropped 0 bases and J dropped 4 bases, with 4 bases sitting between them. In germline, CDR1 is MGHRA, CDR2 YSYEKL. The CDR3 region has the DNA TGCGCCAGCAGCCAAGATTTTTACGAGCAGTACTTC. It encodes CASSQDFYEQYF.

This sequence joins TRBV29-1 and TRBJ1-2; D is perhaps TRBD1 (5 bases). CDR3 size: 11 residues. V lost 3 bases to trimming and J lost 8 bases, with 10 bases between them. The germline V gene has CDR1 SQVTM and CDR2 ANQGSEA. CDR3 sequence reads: CSVEDQGGYTF. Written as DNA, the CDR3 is TGCAGCGTTGAGGATCAGGGAGGCTACACCTTC.

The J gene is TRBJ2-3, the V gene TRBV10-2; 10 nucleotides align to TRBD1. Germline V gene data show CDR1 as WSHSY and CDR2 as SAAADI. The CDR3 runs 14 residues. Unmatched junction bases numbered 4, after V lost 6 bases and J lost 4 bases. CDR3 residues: CASRDRGRADTQYF. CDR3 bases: TGCGCCAGCAGGGACAGGGGGAGGGCAGATACGCAGTATTTT.

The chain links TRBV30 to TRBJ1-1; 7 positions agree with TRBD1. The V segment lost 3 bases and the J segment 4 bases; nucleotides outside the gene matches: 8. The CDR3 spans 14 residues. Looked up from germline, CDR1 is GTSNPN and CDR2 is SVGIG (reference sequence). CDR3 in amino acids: CAWRPTGIGTEAFF. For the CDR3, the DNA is TGTGCCTGGAGACCGACAGGGATAGGCACTGAAGCTTTCTTT. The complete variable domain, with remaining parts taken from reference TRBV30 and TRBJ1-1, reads SQTIHQWPATLVQPVGSPLSLECTVEGTSNPNLYWYRQAAGRGLQLLFYSVGIGQISSEVPQNLSASRPQDRQFILSSKKLLLSDSGFYLCAWRPTGIGTEAFFGQGTRLTVV.

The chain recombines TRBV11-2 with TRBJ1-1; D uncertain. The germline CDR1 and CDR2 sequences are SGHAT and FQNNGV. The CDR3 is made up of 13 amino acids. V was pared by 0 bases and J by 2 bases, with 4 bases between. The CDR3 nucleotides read TGTGCCAGCAGCTTAGAGTTAAACACTGAAGCTTTCTTT. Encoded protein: CASSLELNTEAFF.

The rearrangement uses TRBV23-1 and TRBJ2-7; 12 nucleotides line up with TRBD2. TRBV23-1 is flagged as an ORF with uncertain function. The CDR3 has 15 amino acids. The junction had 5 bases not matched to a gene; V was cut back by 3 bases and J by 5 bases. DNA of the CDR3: TGCGCCAGCAGTCAGACTAGCGGGAGTTGCCACGAGCAGTACTTC. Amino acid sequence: CASSQTSGSCHEQYF.

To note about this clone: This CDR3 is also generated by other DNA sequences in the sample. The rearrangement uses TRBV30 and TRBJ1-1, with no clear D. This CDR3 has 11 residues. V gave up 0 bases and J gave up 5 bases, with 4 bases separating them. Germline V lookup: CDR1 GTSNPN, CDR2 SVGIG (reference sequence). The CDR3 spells CAWSVGTEAFF. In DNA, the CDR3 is TGTGCCTGGAGTGTAGGGACTGAAGCTTTCTTT.

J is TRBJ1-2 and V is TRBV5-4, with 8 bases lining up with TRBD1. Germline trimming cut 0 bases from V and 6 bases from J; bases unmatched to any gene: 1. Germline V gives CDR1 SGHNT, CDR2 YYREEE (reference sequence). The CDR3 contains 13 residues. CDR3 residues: CASSLAGGDGYTF. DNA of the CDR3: TGTGCCAGCAGCTTGGCAGGGGGCGATGGCTACACCTTC.

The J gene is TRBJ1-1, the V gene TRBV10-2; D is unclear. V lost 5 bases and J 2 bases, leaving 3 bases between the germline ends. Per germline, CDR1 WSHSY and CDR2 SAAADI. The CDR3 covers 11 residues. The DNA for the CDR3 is TGCGCCAGCAGTCCTAACACTGAAGCTTTCTTT. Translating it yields CASSPNTEAFF.